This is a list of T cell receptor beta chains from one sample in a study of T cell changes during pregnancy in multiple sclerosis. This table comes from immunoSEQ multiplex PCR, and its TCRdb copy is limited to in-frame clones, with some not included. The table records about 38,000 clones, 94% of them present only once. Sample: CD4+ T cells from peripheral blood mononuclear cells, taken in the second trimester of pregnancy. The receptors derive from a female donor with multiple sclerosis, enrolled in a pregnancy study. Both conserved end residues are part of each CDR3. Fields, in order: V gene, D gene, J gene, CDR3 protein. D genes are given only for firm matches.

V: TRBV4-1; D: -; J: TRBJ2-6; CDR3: CASSPLGLQDLSGANVLTF
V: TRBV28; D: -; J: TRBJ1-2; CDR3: CASSLGRDYGYTF
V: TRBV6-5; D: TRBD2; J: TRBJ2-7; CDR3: CASSSTLAGAAYEQYF
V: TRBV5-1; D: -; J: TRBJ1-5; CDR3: CASSLWPNQPQHF
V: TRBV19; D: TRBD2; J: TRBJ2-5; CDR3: CASSTGLATGTQYF
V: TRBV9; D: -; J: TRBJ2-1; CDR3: CASSVEERAGEQFF
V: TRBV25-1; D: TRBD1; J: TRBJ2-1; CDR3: CASAKGAKYNEQFF
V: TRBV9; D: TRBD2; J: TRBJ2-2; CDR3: CASSPHPGGSSNTGELFF
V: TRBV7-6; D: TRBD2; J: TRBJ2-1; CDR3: CASSLGTSGSSGEQFF
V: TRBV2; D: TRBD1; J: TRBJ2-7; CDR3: CARTGTGGSYEQYF
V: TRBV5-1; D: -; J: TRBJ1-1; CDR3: CASSLVGGPNTEAFF
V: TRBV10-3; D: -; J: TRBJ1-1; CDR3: CAISESGGPEAFF
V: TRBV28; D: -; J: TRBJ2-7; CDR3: CASSFSGGRRGYEQYF
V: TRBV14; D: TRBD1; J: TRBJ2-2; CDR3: CASSQRDRVSGELFF
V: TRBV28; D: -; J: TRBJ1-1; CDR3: CASSPRVQNTEAFF
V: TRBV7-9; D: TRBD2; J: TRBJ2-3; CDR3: CASSSGGARDTQYF
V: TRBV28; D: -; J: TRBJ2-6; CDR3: CASSLRQGLPGANVLTF
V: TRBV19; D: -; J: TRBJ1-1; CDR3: CASSIGGGGTEAFF
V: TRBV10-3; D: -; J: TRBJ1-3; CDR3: CAAQGSSGNTIYF
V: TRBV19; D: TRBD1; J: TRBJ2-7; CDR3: CASSIGGTGQSYEQYF
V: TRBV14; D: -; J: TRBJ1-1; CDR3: CASSRTVLTEAFF
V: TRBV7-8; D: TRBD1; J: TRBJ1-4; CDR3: CASSLELRAGGDSNEKLFF
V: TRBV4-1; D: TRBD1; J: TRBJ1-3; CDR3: CASSQGSQGARGNTIYF
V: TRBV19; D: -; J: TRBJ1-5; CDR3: CASSPGARQPQHF
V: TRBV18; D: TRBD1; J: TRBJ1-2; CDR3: CASSPLSTGDGYTF
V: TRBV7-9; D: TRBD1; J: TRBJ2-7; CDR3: CASSSFGQGAGIGYEQYF
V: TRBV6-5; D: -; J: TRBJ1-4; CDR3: CASSSSATNEKLFF
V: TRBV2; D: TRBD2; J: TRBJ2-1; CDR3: CASSGLAGVGEQFF
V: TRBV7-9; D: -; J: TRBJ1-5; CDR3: CASGDYSNQPQHF
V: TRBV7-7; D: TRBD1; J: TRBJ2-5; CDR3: CASAALGTGGQETQYF
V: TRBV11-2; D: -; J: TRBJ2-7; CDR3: CASSLDRGLDEQYF
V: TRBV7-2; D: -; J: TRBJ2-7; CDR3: CASSLKGAYEQYF
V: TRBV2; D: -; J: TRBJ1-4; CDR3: CASSEHTTMNEKLFF
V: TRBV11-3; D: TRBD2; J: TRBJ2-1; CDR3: CASSLGLAGSNEQFF
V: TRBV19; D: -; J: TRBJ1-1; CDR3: CASSLRVLDTEAFF
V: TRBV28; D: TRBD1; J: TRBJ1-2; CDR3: CASSLPGTGFGYTF
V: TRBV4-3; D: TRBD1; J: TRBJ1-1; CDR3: CASSHYRGRSSTEAFF
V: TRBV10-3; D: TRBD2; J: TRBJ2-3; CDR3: CAITQTSGSTDTQYF
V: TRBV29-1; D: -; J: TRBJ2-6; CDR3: CSVRGSGANVLTF
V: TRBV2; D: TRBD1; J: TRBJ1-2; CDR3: CARNRGLDGYTF
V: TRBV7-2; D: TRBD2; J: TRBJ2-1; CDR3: CASTQRGGRNEQFF
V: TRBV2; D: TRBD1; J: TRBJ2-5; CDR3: CASKLKGQQETQYF
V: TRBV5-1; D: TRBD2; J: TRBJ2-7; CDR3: CASRTSSYEQYF
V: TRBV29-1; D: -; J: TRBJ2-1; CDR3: CSAALGGRGYSEQFF
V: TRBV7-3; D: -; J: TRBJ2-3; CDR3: CASSPTSADTQYF
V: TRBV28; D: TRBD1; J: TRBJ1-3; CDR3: CASSLRQGVNTIYF
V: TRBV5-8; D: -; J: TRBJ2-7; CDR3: CASSLSRGSYEQYF
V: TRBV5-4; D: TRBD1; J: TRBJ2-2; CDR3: CASSTRSGGLGELFF
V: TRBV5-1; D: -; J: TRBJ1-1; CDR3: CASSLESGRNTEAFF
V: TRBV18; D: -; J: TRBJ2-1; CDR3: CASSPPGRGEQFF
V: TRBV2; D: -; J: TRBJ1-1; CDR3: CASTPSMNTEAFF
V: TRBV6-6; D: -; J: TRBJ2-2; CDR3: CASTPQGTGELFF
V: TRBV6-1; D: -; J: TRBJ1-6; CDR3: CASSRQVEVNSPLHF
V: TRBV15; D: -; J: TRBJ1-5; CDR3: CATSRQGYSNQPQHF
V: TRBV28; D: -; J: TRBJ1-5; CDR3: CASSQGNNQPQHF
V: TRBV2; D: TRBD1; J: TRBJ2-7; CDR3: CASTLGQGGSYEQYF
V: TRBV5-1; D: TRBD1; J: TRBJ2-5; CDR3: CASSWDSQETQYF
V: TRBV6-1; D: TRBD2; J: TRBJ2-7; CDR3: CASSESGLAYEQYF
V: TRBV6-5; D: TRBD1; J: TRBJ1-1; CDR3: CASSTDRGRNTEAFF
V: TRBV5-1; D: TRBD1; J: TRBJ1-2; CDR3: CASSLAFGQGPGYTF